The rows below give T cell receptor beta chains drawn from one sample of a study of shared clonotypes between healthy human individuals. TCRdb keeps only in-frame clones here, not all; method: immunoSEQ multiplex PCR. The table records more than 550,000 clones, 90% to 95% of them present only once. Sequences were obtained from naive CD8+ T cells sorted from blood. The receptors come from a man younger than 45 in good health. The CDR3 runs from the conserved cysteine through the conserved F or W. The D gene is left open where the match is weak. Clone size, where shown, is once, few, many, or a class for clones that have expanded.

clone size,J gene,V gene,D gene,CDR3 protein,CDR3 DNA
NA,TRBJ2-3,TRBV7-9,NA,CASSLLGGGRTDTQYF,TGTGCCAGCAGCTTATTAGGTGGGGGGCGCACAGATACGCAGTATTTT
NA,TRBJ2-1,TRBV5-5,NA,CASSPRSGAAYNEQFF,TGTGCCAGCAGCCCGAGATCAGGGGCCGCCTACAATGAGCAGTTCTTC
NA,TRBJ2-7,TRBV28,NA,CASTPRGPSYYEQYF,TGTGCCAGCACCCCAAGGGGACCCTCGTACTACGAGCAGTACTTC
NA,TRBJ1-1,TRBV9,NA,CASNIGGMNTEAFF,TGTGCCAGTAATATTGGGGGAATGAACACTGAAGCTTTCTTT
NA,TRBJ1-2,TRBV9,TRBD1,CASSVDGTGTDYGYTF,TGTGCCAGCAGCGTAGATGGTACCGGGACAGACTATGGCTACACCTTC
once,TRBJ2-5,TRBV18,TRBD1,CASSPRGGDTRETQYF,TGTGCCAGCTCACCGCGAGGGGGCGATACAAGAGAGACCCAGTACTTC
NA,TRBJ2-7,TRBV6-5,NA,CASSPFRRYEQYF,TGTGCCAGCAGCCCGTTCAGGCGGTACGAGCAGTACTTC
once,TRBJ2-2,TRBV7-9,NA,CASSGQGGGELFF,TGTGCCAGCAGCGGTCAGGGAGGCGGGGAGCTGTTTTTT
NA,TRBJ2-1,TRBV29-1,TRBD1,CSVGTGGGWSNEQFF,TGCAGCGTTGGTACAGGGGGCGGATGGAGCAATGAGCAGTTCTTC
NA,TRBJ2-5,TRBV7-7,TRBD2,CASSPGTRGKETQYF,TGTGCCAGCAGCCCCGGGACTAGGGGAAAAGAGACCCAGTACTTC
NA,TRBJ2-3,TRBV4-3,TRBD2,CASSQDRGGRKTDTQYF,TGCGCCAGCAGCCAAGATAGGGGCGGGAGAAAGACAGATACGCAGTATTTT
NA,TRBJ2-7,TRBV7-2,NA,CASSFANTYEQYF,TGTGCCAGCAGCTTTGCGAATACCTACGAGCAGTACTTC
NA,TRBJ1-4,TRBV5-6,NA,CASSLEANEKLFF,TGTGCCAGCAGCTTGGAAGCCAATGAAAAACTGTTTTTT
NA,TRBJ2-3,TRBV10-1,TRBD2,CASSESSGGPRDTQYF,TGCGCCAGCAGTGAGTCGTCGGGGGGACCGAGAGATACGCAGTATTTT
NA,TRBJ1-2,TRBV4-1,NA,CASSQTEEGVYGYTF,TGCGCCAGCAGCCAAACTGAGGAGGGAGTCTATGGCTACACCTTC
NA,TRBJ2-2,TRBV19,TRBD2,CASSMGTRSRFSNTGELFF,TGTGCCAGTAGTATGGGGACTAGGTCCCGGTTCTCTAACACCGGGGAGCTGTTTTTT
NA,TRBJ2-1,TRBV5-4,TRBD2,CASSLLFAGEGDNEQFF,TGTGCCAGCAGCTTGTTATTTGCGGGAGAGGGAGACAATGAGCAGTTCTTC
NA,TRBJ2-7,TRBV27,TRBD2,CASSIGLAGYEQYF,TGTGCCAGCAGTATCGGACTAGCGGGGTACGAGCAGTACTTC
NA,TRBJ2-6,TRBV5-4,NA,CASMFSGANVLTF,TGTGCCAGCATGTTCTCTGGGGCCAACGTCCTGACTTTC
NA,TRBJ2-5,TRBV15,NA,CATSREGRGQETQYF,TGTGCCACCAGCAGGGAGGGGAGGGGGCAAGAGACCCAGTACTTC
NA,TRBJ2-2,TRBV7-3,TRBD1,CASSFPSDRGSPGELFF,TGTGCCAGCAGCTTCCCCTCCGACAGGGGAAGTCCCGGGGAGCTGTTTTTT
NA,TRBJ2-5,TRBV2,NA,CASSEGHVGETQYF,TGTGCCAGCAGTGAAGGTCACGTCGGAGAGACCCAGTACTTC
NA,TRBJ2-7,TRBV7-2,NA,CASSPGYRVYEQYF,TGTGCCAGCAGCCCCGGATACAGGGTCTACGAGCAGTACTTC
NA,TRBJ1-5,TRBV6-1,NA,CASSELTSLNQPQHF,TGTGCCAGCAGTGAGCTGACAAGTCTAAATCAGCCCCAGCATTTT
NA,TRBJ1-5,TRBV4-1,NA,CASSQEGLGEDQPQHF,TGCGCCAGCAGCCAAGAAGGGTTAGGGGAAGACCAGCCCCAGCATTTT
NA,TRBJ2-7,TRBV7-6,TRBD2,CASSLSGTSGLYEQYF,TGTGCCAGCAGCTTAAGTGGGACTAGCGGGCTTTACGAGCAGTACTTC
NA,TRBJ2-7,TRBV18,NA,CASSPRGRQTYEQYF,TGTGCCAGCTCACCACGGGGGAGGCAGACCTACGAGCAGTACTTC
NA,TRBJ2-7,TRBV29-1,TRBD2,CSVEDPREGRGTYEQYF,TGCAGCGTTGAAGACCCTAGGGAAGGGAGGGGCACCTACGAGCAGTACTTC
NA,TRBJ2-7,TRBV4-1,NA,CASSQDRVGGLASYEQYF,TGCGCCAGCAGCCAAGATCGAGTAGGAGGGTTGGCAAGCTACGAGCAGTACTTC
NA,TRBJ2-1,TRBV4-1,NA,CASSTGMRGSSYNEQFF,TGCGCCAGCAGCACAGGGATGCGGGGAAGCTCCTACAATGAGCAGTTCTTC
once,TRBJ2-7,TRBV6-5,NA,CVSSYKPPGSSYEQYF,TGTGTCAGCAGTTACAAACCGCCAGGGAGCTCCTACGAGCAGTACTTC
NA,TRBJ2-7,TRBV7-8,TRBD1,CASSLVQGKGSYEQYF,TGTGCCAGCAGCTTAGTACAGGGGAAGGGGTCCTACGAGCAGTACTTC
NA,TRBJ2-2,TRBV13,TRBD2,CASSLMEGGPSNTGELFF,TGTGCCAGCAGCTTAATGGAGGGAGGGCCATCGAACACCGGGGAGCTGTTTTTT
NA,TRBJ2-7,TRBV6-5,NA,CASSYSGSYEQYF,TGTGCCAGCAGTTACTCTGGCTCCTACGAGCAGTACTTC
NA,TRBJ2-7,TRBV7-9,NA,CASSLLMAYEQYF,TGTGCCAGCAGCTTACTAATGGCCTACGAGCAGTACTTC
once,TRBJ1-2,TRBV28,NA,CASSFQVPRPNYGYTF,TGTGCCAGCAGTTTCCAGGTTCCCCGCCCCAACTATGGCTACACCTTC
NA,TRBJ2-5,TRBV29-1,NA,CSVEDREKETQYF,TGCAGCGTTGAAGACAGGGAAAAAGAGACCCAGTACTTC
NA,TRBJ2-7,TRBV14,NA,CASSLLVPTSSHYEQYF,TGTGCCAGCAGCCTCCTAGTGCCTACTAGTTCCCACTACGAGCAGTACTTC
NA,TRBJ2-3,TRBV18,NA,CASSPQGGGLGVDTQYF,TGTGCCAGCTCACCACAAGGAGGAGGGTTGGGTGTTGATACGCAGTATTTT
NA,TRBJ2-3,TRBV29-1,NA,CSVEDRSSTDTQYF,TGCAGCGTTGAAGATCGTTCTAGCACAGATACGCAGTATTTT
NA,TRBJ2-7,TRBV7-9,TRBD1,CASSLARTGYYEQYF,TGTGCCAGCAGCTTAGCGAGGACAGGCTATTACGAGCAGTACTTC
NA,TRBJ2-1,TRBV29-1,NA,CSYVPDSHNEQFF,TGCAGCTATGTACCGGACAGCCACAATGAGCAGTTCTTC
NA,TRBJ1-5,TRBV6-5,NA,CASTLREGHQPQHF,TGTGCCAGCACCCTCAGGGAGGGGCATCAGCCCCAGCATTTT
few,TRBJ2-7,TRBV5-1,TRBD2,CASTPGGAYEQYF,TGCGCCAGCACCCCTGGGGGGGCCTACGAGCAGTACTTC
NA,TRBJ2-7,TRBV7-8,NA,CASSLSVVHEQYF,TGTGCCAGCAGCTTATCAGTGGTCCACGAGCAGTACTTC
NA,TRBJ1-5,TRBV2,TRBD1,CASRRDRGDNQPQHF,TGTGCCAGCAGACGCGACAGGGGGGATAATCAGCCCCAGCATTTT
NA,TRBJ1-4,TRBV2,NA,CASWYEKLFF,TGTGCCAGCTGGTACGAAAAACTGTTTTTT
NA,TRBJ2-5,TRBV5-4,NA,CASRDGGNQETQYF,TGTGCCAGCCGGGACGGTGGAAATCAAGAGACCCAGTACTTC
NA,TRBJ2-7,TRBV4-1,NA,CASSQAPRAAGTYEQYF,TGCGCCAGCAGCCAAGCCCCCCGGGCGGCCGGGACCTACGAGCAGTACTTC
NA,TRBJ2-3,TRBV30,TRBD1,CAWTAPGGMTDTQYF,TGTGCCTGGACCGCACCAGGGGGCATGACAGATACGCAGTATTTT
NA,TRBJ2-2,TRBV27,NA,CASSSDRNTGELFF,TGTGCCAGCAGTTCGGACAGAAACACCGGGGAGCTGTTTTTT
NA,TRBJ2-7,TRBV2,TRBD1,CASSEAHRGLSYEQYF,TGTGCCAGCAGTGAAGCCCACAGGGGATTGTCCTACGAGCAGTACTTC
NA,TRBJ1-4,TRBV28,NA,CASSTTTNEKLFF,TGTGCCAGCAGTACCACAACTAATGAAAAACTGTTTTTT
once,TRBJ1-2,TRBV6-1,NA,CASKKNYGYTF,TGTGCCAGCAAAAAAAACTATGGCTACACCTTC
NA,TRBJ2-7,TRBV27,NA,CASRPGGVYEQYF,TGTGCCAGCAGGCCCGGGGGAGTCTACGAGCAGTACTTC
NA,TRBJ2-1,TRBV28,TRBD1,CATDPLQGKYNEQFF,TGTGCCACCGATCCACTACAGGGGAAATACAATGAGCAGTTCTTC